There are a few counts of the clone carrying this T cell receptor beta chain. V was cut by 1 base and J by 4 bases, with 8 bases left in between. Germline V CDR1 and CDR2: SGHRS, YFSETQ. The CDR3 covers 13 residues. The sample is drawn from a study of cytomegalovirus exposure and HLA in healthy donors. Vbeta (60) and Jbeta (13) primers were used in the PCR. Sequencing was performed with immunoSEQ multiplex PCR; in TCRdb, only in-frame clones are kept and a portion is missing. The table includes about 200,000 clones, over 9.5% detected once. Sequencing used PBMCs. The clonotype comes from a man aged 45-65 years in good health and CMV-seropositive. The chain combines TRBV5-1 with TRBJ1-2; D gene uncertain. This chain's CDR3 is CASSLSTVYGYTF. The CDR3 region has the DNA TGCGCCAGCAGCTTGTCAACGGTCTATGGCTACACCTTC.